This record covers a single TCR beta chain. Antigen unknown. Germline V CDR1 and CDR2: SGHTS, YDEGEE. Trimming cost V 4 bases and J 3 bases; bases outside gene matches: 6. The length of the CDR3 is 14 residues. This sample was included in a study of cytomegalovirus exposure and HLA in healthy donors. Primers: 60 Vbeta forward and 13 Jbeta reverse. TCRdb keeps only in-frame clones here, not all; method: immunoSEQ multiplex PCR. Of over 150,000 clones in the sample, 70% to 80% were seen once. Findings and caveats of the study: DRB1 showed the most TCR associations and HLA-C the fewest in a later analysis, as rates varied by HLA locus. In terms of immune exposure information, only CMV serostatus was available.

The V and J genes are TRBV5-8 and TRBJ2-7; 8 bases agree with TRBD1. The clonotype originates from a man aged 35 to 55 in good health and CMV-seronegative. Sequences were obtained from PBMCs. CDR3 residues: CASSPHRGSYEQYF. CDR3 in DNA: TGTGCCAGCAGCCCCCACAGGGGGAGCTACGAGCAGTACTTC. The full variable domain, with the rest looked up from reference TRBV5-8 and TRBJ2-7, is EAGVTQSPTHLIKTRGQQATLRCSPISGHTSVYWYQQALGLGLQFLLWYDEGEERNRGNFPPRFSGRQFPNYSSELNVNALELEDSALYLCASSPHRGSYEQYFGPGTRLTVT.